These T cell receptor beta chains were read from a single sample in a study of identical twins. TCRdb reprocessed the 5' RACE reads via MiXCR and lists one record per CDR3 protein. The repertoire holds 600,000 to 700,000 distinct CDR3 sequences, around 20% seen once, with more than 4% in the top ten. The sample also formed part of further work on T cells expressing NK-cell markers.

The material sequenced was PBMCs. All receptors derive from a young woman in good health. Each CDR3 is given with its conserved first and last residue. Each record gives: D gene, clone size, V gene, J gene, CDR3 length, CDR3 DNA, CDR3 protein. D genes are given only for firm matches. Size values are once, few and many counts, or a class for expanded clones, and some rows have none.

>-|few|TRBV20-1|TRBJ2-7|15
TGCAGTGCTAGAGACGACGGGACGGCGACCTACGAGCAGTACTTC
CSARDDGTATYEQYF
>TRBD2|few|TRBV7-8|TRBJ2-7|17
TGTGCCAGCAGCTTAGCGCGGGAAACTAGCGGGCCCTACGAGCAGTACTTC
CASSLARETSGPYEQYF
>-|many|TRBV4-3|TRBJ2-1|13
TGCGCCAGCAGCCAAGATCACAGCGGTGAGCAGTTCTTC
CASSQDHSGEQFF
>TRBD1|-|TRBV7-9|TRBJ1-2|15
TGTGCCAGCAGCTTAGCGGGGGACAGGGCCTCCGGCTACACCTTC
CASSLAGDRASGYTF
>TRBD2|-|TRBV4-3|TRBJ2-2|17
TGCGCCAGCAGCCAAGATCGTAGCGGGAGGAGAACCGGGGAGCTGTTTTTT
CASSQDRSGRRTGELFF
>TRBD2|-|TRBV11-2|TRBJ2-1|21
TGTGCCAGCAGCCCCCGTTGGGGGACTAGCGGGGACCAAAGCTCCTACAATGAGCAGTTCTTC
CASSPRWGTSGDQSSYNEQFF
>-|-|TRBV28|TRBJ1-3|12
TGTGCCACCCGGACAACTGGAAACACCATATATTTT
CATRTTGNTIYF
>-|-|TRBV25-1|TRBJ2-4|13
TGTGCCACACAACAGGGAGCCAAAAACATTCAGTACTTC
CATQQGAKNIQYF
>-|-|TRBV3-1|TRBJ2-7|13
TGTGCCAGCAGCCTCCGGGAGACGTACGAGCAGTACTTC
CASSLRETYEQYF
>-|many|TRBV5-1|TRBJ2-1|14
TGCGCCAGCAGCCCCGGGGGTCCTAACAATGAGCAGTTCTTC
CASSPGGPNNEQFF
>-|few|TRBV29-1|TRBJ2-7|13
TGCAGCGTTGTGGACGGGAGCTCCTACGAGCAGTACTTC
CSVVDGSSYEQYF
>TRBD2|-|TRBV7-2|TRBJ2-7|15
TGTGCCAGCAGCCGTGGACTAGCGGGGACGCGCGAGCAGTACTTC
CASSRGLAGTREQYF
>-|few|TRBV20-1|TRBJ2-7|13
TGCAGTGCCAGGCCGGGACGGATCTACGAGCAGTACTTC
CSARPGRIYEQYF
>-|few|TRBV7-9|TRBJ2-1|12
TGTGCCATCCGGGACTCCAACAATGAGCAGTTCTTC
CAIRDSNNEQFF
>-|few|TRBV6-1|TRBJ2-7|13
TGTGCCAGCAGTAGACAGAATTTCTACGAGCAGTACTTC
CASSRQNFYEQYF
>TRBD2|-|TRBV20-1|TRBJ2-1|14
TGCAGTGCTTCTAGCGGGAGATTTTACAATGAGCAGTTCTTC
CSASSGRFYNEQFF
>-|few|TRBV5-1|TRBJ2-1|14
TGCGCCAGCAGCTTAATGGACGGTAACAATGAGCAGTTCTTC
CASSLMDGNNEQFF